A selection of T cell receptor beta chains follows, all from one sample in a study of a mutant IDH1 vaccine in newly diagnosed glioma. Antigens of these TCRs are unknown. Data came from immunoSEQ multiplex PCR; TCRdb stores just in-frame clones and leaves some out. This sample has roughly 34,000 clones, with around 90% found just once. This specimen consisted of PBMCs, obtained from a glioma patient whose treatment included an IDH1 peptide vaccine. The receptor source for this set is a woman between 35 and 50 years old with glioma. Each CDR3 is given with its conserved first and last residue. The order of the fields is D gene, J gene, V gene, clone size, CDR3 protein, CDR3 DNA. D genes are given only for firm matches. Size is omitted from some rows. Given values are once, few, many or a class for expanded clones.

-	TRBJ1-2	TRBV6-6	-	CASSYSISGGLLDYTF	TGTGCCAGCAGTTACTCGATCAGCGGGGGCCTACTCGACTACACCTTC
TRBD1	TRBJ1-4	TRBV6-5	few	CASSFEGAGEKLFF	TGTGCCAGCAGTTTCGAGGGGGCTGGTGAAAAACTGTTTTTT
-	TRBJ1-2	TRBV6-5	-	CASSSPNYGYTF	TGTGCCAGCAGTTCTCCTAACTATGGCTACACCTTC
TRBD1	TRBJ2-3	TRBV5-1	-	CASSLDRGGGDTQYF	TGCGCCAGCAGCCTGGACAGGGGTGGTGGAGATACGCAGTATTTT
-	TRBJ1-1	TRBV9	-	CASSVDQLGNTEAFF	TGTGCCAGCAGCGTAGATCAACTGGGGAACACTGAAGCTTTCTTT
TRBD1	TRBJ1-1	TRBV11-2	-	CASSFNRGRLENTEAFF	TGTGCCAGCAGTTTCAACAGGGGGCGCTTAGAAAACACTGAAGCTTTCTTT
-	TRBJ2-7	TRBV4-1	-	CASSQGGPGPYEQYF	TGCGCCAGCAGCCAAGGGGGGCCGGGTCCCTACGAGCAGTACTTC
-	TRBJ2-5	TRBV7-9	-	CASSLRGKGPETQYF	TGTGCCAGCAGCTTACGGGGAAAAGGACCCGAGACCCAGTACTTC
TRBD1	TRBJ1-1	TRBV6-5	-	CASSSRGQPRNTEAFF	TGTGCCAGCAGTTCCCGGGGACAGCCGAGGAACACTGAAGCTTTCTTT
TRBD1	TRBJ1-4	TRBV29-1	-	CSVKQTGEKLFF	TGCAGCGTCAAACAGACAGGGGAAAAACTGTTTTTT
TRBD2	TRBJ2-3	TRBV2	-	CASRRRGEGTDTQYF	TGTGCCAGCAGGCGTCGGGGGGAGGGCACAGATACGCAGTATTTT
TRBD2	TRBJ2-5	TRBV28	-	CASRGTSGRRGETQYF	TGTGCCAGTCGAGGGACTAGCGGGAGGAGGGGGGAGACCCAGTACTTC
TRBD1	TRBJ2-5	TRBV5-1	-	CASSLEGAPRETQYF	TGCGCCAGCAGCTTGGAGGGGGCGCCCAGGGAGACCCAGTACTTC
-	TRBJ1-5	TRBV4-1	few	CASSQVPRSNQPQHF	TGCGCCAGCAGCCAAGTTCCCAGGAGCAATCAGCCCCAGCATTTT
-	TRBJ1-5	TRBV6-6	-	CASSNGRTRPQHF	TGTGCCAGCAGTAATGGACGGACGAGGCCCCAGCATTTT
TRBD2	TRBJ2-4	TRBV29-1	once	CSVRGESGRAENIQYF	TGCAGCGTTAGAGGGGAGAGCGGGAGGGCCGAAAACATTCAGTACTTC
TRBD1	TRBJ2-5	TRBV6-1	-	CASNIDRVWETQYF	TGTGCCAGCAATATAGACAGGGTTTGGGAGACCCAGTACTTC
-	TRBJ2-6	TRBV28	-	CASIGGGLSGANVLTF	TGTGCCAGCATAGGGGGTGGGCTCTCTGGGGCCAACGTCCTGACTTTC
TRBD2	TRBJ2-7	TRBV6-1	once	CASHPPTSGRVEQYF	TGTGCCAGCCACCCCCCGACTAGCGGGAGGGTTGAGCAGTACTTC
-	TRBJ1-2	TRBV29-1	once	CSVDRTGARGYTF	TGCAGCGTTGATAGAACGGGGGCTAGGGGCTACACCTTC
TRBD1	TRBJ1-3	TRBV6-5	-	CASNDRAGNTIYF	TGTGCCAGCAATGACAGGGCTGGAAACACCATATATTTT
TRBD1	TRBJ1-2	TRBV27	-	CASRGDSLTNYGYTF	TGTGCCAGCAGGGGGGACAGCCTTACTAACTATGGCTACACCTTC
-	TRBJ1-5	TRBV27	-	CASSPVRGPNQPQHF	TGTGCCAGCAGCCCTGTCAGGGGACCCAATCAGCCCCAGCATTTT
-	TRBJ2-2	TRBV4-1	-	CASMGPANTGELFF	TGCGCCAGCATGGGCCCCGCGAACACCGGGGAGCTGTTTTTT
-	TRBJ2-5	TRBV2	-	CASIWVTAIETQYF	TGTGCCAGCATCTGGGTGACGGCAATCGAGACCCAGTACTTC
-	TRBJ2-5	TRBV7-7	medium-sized	CASSLARGNQETQYF	TGTGCTAGCAGCTTAGCGAGGGGGAACCAAGAGACCCAGTACTTC
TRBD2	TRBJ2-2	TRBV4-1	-	CASSGLAGGFGVLFF	TGCGCCAGCAGCGGGCTAGCGGGAGGCTTCGGGGTGCTGTTTTTT
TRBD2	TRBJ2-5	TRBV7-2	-	CASSLSGGQGETQYF	TGTGCCAGCAGCTTATCGGGGGGGCAGGGAGAGACCCAGTACTTC
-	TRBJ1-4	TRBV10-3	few	CAIRSREGNEKLFF	TGTGCCATCAGGTCAAGGGAGGGGAATGAAAAACTGTTTTTT
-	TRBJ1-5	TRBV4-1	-	CASSQEGGSNQPQHF	TGCGCCAGCAGCCAAGAGGGGGGTAGCAATCAGCCCCAGCATTTT
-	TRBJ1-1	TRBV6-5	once	CASSYRGQNTEAFF	TGTGCCAGCAGTTACCGGGGACAGAACACTGAAGCTTTCTTT
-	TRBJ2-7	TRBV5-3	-	CARSSKRPMGGVGAYEQYF	TGTGCCAGAAGCTCAAAGCGGCCCATGGGGGGAGTTGGGGCCTACGAGCAGTACTTC
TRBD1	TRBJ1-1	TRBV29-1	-	CSVRQGSGTEAFF	TGCAGCGTCCGACAGGGTTCGGGGACTGAAGCTTTCTTT
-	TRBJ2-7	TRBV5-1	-	CASSFGISYEQYF	TGCGCCAGCAGCTTCGGCATTTCCTACGAGCAGTACTTC
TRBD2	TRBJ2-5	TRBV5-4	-	CASSFSGRGGETQYF	TGTGCCAGCAGCTTTAGCGGGAGAGGGGGAGAGACCCAGTACTTC
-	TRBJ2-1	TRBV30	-	CAWDRTTKKGNEQFF	TGTGCCTGGGATAGGACTACTAAAAAAGGCAATGAGCAGTTCTTC
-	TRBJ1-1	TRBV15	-	CATSIQGGTEAFF	TGTGCCACCAGCATACAGGGAGGGACTGAAGCTTTCTTT
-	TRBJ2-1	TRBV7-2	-	CASSLTPTNEQFF	TGTGCCAGCAGCCTGACCCCTACCAATGAGCAGTTCTTC
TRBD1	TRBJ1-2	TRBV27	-	CASRATGTANYGYTF	TGTGCCAGCAGAGCCACAGGGACAGCTAACTATGGCTACACCTTC
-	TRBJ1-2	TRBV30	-	CAWSVMDSFYGYTF	TGTGCCTGGAGTGTAATGGACAGCTTCTATGGCTACACCTTC
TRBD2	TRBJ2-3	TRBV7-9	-	CASSLAHGAGHGTDTQYF	TGTGCCAGCAGCTTAGCGCATGGAGCGGGGCACGGCACAGATACGCAGTATTTT
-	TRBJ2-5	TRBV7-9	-	CASSHQETQYF	TGTGCCAGCAGCCACCAAGAGACCCAGTACTTC
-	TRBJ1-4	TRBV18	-	CASSPQGATNEKLFF	TGTGCCAGCTCACCACAGGGGGCAACTAATGAAAAACTGTTTTTT
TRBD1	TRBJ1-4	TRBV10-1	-	CASSDPWTGRFTNEKLFF	TGCGCCAGCAGTGACCCGTGGACAGGGAGATTTACTAATGAAAAACTGTTTTTT
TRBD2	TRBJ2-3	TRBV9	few	CASSVASGRGMDTQYF	TGTGCCAGCAGCGTAGCAAGCGGGAGAGGGATGGATACGCAGTATTTT
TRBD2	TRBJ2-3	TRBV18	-	CASSPSGGLTDTQYF	TGTGCCAGCTCACCCAGCGGGGGGTTGACAGATACGCAGTATTTT
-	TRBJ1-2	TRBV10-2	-	CASSEEHPYGYTF	TGCGCCAGCAGTGAGGAACATCCCTATGGCTACACCTTC